This T cell receptor (beta chain) is from a study of control samples from healthy donors and cancer patients. V shed 3 bases and J 5 bases; nucleotides not matched to a gene: 5. The CDR3 spans 15 residues. The germline gives CDR1 MGHDK, CDR2 SYGVNS. Sequencing was performed with immunoSEQ multiplex PCR; in TCRdb, only in-frame clones are kept and a portion is missing. The sample lists over 10,000 clones, roughly 93% occurring once. The sequence came from an elderly man with lung cancer. Material for sequencing was PBMCs. The chain carries TRBV25-1 and TRBJ2-2; the match to TRBD1 covers 8 bases. The CDR3 DNA follows: TGTGCCAGCAGTGATCCAGGGGGCGATACCGGGGAGCTGTTTTTT. Translating gives CASSDPGGDTGELFF.